This T cell receptor (beta chain) was sequenced during a study of blood T cell repertoires in COVID-19. The method was immunoSEQ multiplex PCR; TCRdb's version includes in-frame clones alone and lacks a portion of them. The repertoire includes approximately 200,000 clones, roughly 90% of them detected once, and approximately 2.2% sits in the top ten. Material: PBMCs or T cells enriched from blood (not recorded which). The source of this sequence is a woman aged 25 to 39 who had recovered from COVID-19.

The CDR3 nucleotides are TGTGCCAGCAGCGAACCCGGGACAGGGGGCCTTTCAGATACGCAGTATTTT. This gives the protein CASSEPGTGGLSDTQYF. The V and J genes are TRBV6-2 or TRBV6-3 and TRBJ2-3, with 12 positions matching TRBD1. Germline V CDR1 and CDR2: MNHEY, SVGEGT. The V and J ends lost 6 bases and 4 bases, in that order; junction bases with no gene match: 11. This CDR3 has 17 residues.